The 13 T cell receptor beta chains presented below share a single source sample, sequenced in a study of brain metastases from non-small cell lung cancer. TCRdb keeps only in-frame clones here, not all; method: immunoSEQ multiplex PCR. The table shows fewer than 1,000 clones, with approximately 89% occurring only once. The sample consisted of tumor-adjacent normal tissue. All receptors derive from a donor at least 40 years old with non-small cell lung cancer.

The CDR3 protein is CASSHPAGTKYTGELFF. In DNA, the CDR3 is TGCGCCAGCAGCCATCCCGCCGGGACCAAATACACCGGGGAGCTGTTTTTT. The J gene is TRBJ2-2, the V gene TRBV4-3; D may be TRBD1 or TRBD2 (5 bases each). The V gene lost 3 bases and the J gene lost 3 bases, with 17 bases spanning the gap. Looked up from germline, CDR1 is LGHNA and CDR2 is YSLEER. The CDR3 spans 17 residues.

V usage is TRBV28 and J usage is TRBJ2-5; D remains unclear. Germline assignment: CDR1 MDHEN and CDR2 SYDVKM. This CDR3 spans 14 amino acids. V lost 1 base and J 1 base, leaving 7 bases between the germline ends. This CDR3 is CASSLSNTQETQYF. DNA of the CDR3: TGTGCCAGCAGTTTATCAAACACCCAAGAGACCCAGTACTTC.

This chain connects TRBV27 to TRBJ1-3; TRBD1 matches 7 bases. The trim removed 10 bases at V and 1 base at J, leaving 4 bases unmatched. This CDR3 contains 13 residues. CDR1 MNHEY and CDR2 SMNVEV come from the germline V gene (reference sequence). In DNA, the CDR3 is TGTGCCACAGACAGGGAGTCTGGAAACACCATATATTTT. This translates into CATDRESGNTIYF.

In regard to this clone: Distinct nucleotide sequences in the sample also encode this CDR3. CDR3 region: CASSLASGSYEQYF. For the CDR3, the DNA is TGTGCCAGCAGCTTAGCATCGGGGAGCTACGAGCAGTACTTC. The gene calls are TRBV7-9 and TRBJ2-7; tentative D call: TRBD2 (5 bases). Trimming shortened V by 0 bases and J by 3 bases, and 9 bases separated the two germline ends. CDR3 length: 14 amino acids. Per the germline V gene, CDR1 is SEHNR and CDR2 is FQNEAQ (reference sequence).

The chain carries TRBV7-2 and TRBJ2-6; D possibly corresponds to TRBD2 (5 bases). CDR3 length: 15 residues. With 5 bases removed from V and 4 bases from J, the gap between germline ends came to 12 bases. The germline CDR1 and CDR2 sequences are SGHTA and FQGNSA. The DNA for the CDR3 is TGTGCCAGCAGCGAGCGAACTAGAGGGGCCAACGTCCTGACTTTC. It translates to CASSERTRGANVLTF.

The rearrangement links TRBV6-2 or TRBV6-3 to TRBJ2-3, with D possibly being TRBD2 (5 bases). The V gene's germline CDR1 is MNHEY and CDR2 SVGEGT. CDR3 size: 14 residues. Trimming cost V 6 bases and J 3 bases, with 13 bases left between them. This chain's CDR3 is CASSPPGETDTQYF. CDR3 bases: TGTGCCAGCAGCCCACCCGGGGAGACAGATACGCAGTATTTT.

The V call is TRBV28, the J call TRBJ1-1, with D perhaps TRBD1 (6 bases). The length of the CDR3 is 15 residues. The germline V and J ends were trimmed by 7 bases and 4 bases, with 19 bases remaining between them. Germline V lookup: CDR1 MDHEN, CDR2 SYDVKM. CDR3 sequence (DNA): TGTGCCAGCACCAGTAGGGGGTTTCGGGCCACTGAAGCTTTCTTT. As protein: CASTSRGFRATEAFF.

The V gene is TRBV7-3, the J gene TRBJ1-1, with D unresolved. V was shortened by 6 bases and J by 2 bases, with 10 bases between the two germline ends. This CDR3 region has 13 residues. Germline assignment: CDR1 SGHTA and CDR2 FQGTGA. The CDR3 DNA is TGTGCCAGCAGTACCGGGTCCAACACTGAAGCTTTCTTT. The encoded protein is CASSTGSNTEAFF.

The chain has TRBV5-1 and TRBJ2-2; 7 bases match TRBD2. The ends lost 7 bases at V and 4 bases at J; junction bases unmatched: 7. CDR1 and CDR2 (germline): SGHRS, YFSETQ. The CDR3 has 14 amino acids. The CDR3 DNA reads as TGCGCCAGCGAATCAGGGAGGGTCACCGGGGAGCTGTTTTTT. Its protein is CASESGRVTGELFF.

This clone is classed as large. The chain recombines TRBV5-4 with TRBJ1-3; TRBD1 agrees at 10 bases. The J segment lost 3 bases and the V segment lost 3 bases, leaving 3 bases of the junction unmatched. Germline V lookup: CDR1 SGHNT, CDR2 YYREEE (reference sequence). This CDR3 region has 15 residues. CDR3 sequence reads: CASSWGQGRGNTIYF. The DNA for the CDR3 is TGTGCCAGCAGCTGGGGACAGGGGCGTGGAAACACCATATATTTT.

This clone was observed a few times. Distinct nucleotide sequences in the sample also encode this CDR3. The chain is built from TRBV5-1 and TRBJ2-5; 10 bases line up with TRBD2. The CDR3 has 15 amino acids. Germline V CDR1 and CDR2: SGHRS, YFSETQ. The junction had 8 bases not matched to a gene; V was cut back by 4 bases and J by 5 bases. CDR3 in DNA: TGCGCCAGCAGCCCCGGACTAGCGGCCTGGGAGACCCAGTACTTC. It is translated as CASSPGLAAWETQYF.

J is TRBJ1-2 and V is TRBV19; TRBD1 is a possible D gene (5 bases). CDR3 length equals 13 residues. Looked up from germline, CDR1 is LNHDA and CDR2 is SQIVND (reference sequence). Trimming removed 1 base from V and 2 bases from J, with 5 bases in between. This CDR3 is CASSIGTNYGYTF. CDR3 in DNA: TGTGCCAGTAGTATAGGGACAAACTATGGCTACACCTTC.

The chain has TRBV19 and TRBJ1-1; D unresolved. V dropped 3 bases and J dropped 6 bases, with 8 bases sitting between them. The CDR3 length is 12 residues. Germline V gene sequence: CDR1 LNHDA, CDR2 SQIVND (reference sequence). Written as DNA, the CDR3 is TGTGCCAGTAGTATCGGAGTTTCTGAAGCTTTCTTT. Its protein is CASSIGVSEAFF.